This T cell receptor beta chain was captured in a study of control samples from healthy donors and cancer patients. The assay was immunoSEQ multiplex PCR, and TCRdb's table has in-frame clones only and misses some. In the table there are roughly 100,000 clones, around nine tenths of which are singletons. This CDR3 is 12 amino acids long. Germline values: CDR1 LGHDT, CDR2 YNNKEL (reference sequence). Trimming stripped 1 base from V and 13 bases from J, with 11 bases between. This chain joins TRBV3-1 (or the pseudogene TRBV3-2) and TRBJ2-1; D call uncertain. This sequence was found in a man aged 25 to 40 in good health. The source material was blood. The CDR3 region is CASSQANWIQFF. Written as DNA, the CDR3 is TGTGCCAGCAGCCAAGCTAATTGGATCCAGTTCTTC.